The clone carrying this T cell receptor beta chain came up many times. Its antigen is as yet unknown. The library was built from 400 ng RNA with molecular barcoded adaptors for alpha/delta and beta/gamma chains. TCRdb recomputed calls from the reads with MiXCR, one row per CDR3 protein. The sample lists some 19,000 distinct CDR3 sequences; over 20% were seen once. The data derive from a study of read filtering for tumor transcriptome and immune sequencing. The V gene lost 3 bases and the J gene lost 0 bases, with 9 bases spanning the gap. CDR1 and CDR2 (germline): MNHEY, SVGEGT. The CDR3 contains 14 residues. Study-wide results and limits: Roughly 80% of IR-seq clonotypes had a single read, yet these held approximately 4% of reads.

The chain has TRBV6-2 or TRBV6-3 and TRBJ2-7, with D uncertain. The receptor comes from a donor at least 40 years old with multiple myeloma. Input material: a population of CD138-negative cells sorted from bone marrow. This chain's CDR3 is CASSYLENSYEQYF. The CDR3 bases are TGTGCCAGCAGTTATCTAGAGAACTCCTACGAGCAGTACTTC.